This is a list of T cell receptor beta chains from one sample in a study of graft-versus-host responses after intestinal transplantation. TCRdb's table, derived via immunoSEQ multiplex PCR, lists solely in-frame clones and lacks some. The profile shows tens of thousands of clones, around 90% of them singletons. No antigen has been assigned to these receptors. The sample in question was unstimulated CD8+ T cells sorted from spleen or lymph node cells, obtained before intestinal transplant. These receptors all come from a human donor who received an intestinal transplant. Both conserved end residues are part of each CDR3. The D gene is left open where the match is weak.

TRBD2	TRBV28	TRBJ2-7	15	CASSFPGGPKYEQYF
TRBD1	TRBV27	TRBJ2-1	12	CASSLRDSEQFF
NA	TRBV7-9	TRBJ2-7	11	CASSSSDEQYF
NA	TRBV12-5	TRBJ2-5	15	CASGLGQGYQETQYF
NA	TRBV7-6	TRBJ1-1	17	CASSFEQVPREGTEAFF
TRBD1	TRBV2	TRBJ2-7	15	CASSEGQGVLYGQYF
TRBD1	TRBV27	TRBJ2-7	14	CASSAGTGSYEQYF
TRBD1	TRBV5-6	TRBJ2-7	13	CASKPGQLYEQYF
NA	TRBV27	TRBJ1-1	13	CASSLSRAYEAFF
TRBD1	TRBV4-1	TRBJ2-3	15	CASSHRDRNTDTQYF
NA	TRBV4-1	TRBJ1-5	15	CASSPDTRRNQPQHF
NA	TRBV5-6	TRBJ1-1	15	CASSLMMRVATEAFF
NA	TRBV28	TRBJ1-2	12	CASSPKMSGYTF
TRBD2	TRBV4-1	TRBJ2-7	17	CASSQLTRLAGAYEQYF
TRBD1	TRBV7-3	TRBJ2-2	17	CASSRCVGQGCPGELFF
TRBD1	TRBV6-5	TRBJ1-1	15	CASSDRGIAYTEAFF
TRBD2	TRBV5-1	TRBJ2-7	13	CASSWTSGYEQYF
TRBD1	TRBV28	TRBJ2-5	15	CASSPGQLNQETQYF
NA	TRBV7-2	TRBJ2-5	14	CASSLAGFGETQYF
NA	TRBV5-1	TRBJ2-1	15	CASSSDSSSYNEQFF
NA	TRBV7-9	TRBJ1-6	13	CASSQQGGGPLHF
TRBD2	TRBV5-4	TRBJ2-1	15	CASSNGTTDYNEQFF
NA	TRBV4-3	TRBJ1-5	15	CASSQDVSSNQPQHF
TRBD1	TRBV7-9	TRBJ1-1	17	CASSSRTQGEPNTEAFF
TRBD2	TRBV11-2	TRBJ2-1	15	CASSLVAGVNDEQFF